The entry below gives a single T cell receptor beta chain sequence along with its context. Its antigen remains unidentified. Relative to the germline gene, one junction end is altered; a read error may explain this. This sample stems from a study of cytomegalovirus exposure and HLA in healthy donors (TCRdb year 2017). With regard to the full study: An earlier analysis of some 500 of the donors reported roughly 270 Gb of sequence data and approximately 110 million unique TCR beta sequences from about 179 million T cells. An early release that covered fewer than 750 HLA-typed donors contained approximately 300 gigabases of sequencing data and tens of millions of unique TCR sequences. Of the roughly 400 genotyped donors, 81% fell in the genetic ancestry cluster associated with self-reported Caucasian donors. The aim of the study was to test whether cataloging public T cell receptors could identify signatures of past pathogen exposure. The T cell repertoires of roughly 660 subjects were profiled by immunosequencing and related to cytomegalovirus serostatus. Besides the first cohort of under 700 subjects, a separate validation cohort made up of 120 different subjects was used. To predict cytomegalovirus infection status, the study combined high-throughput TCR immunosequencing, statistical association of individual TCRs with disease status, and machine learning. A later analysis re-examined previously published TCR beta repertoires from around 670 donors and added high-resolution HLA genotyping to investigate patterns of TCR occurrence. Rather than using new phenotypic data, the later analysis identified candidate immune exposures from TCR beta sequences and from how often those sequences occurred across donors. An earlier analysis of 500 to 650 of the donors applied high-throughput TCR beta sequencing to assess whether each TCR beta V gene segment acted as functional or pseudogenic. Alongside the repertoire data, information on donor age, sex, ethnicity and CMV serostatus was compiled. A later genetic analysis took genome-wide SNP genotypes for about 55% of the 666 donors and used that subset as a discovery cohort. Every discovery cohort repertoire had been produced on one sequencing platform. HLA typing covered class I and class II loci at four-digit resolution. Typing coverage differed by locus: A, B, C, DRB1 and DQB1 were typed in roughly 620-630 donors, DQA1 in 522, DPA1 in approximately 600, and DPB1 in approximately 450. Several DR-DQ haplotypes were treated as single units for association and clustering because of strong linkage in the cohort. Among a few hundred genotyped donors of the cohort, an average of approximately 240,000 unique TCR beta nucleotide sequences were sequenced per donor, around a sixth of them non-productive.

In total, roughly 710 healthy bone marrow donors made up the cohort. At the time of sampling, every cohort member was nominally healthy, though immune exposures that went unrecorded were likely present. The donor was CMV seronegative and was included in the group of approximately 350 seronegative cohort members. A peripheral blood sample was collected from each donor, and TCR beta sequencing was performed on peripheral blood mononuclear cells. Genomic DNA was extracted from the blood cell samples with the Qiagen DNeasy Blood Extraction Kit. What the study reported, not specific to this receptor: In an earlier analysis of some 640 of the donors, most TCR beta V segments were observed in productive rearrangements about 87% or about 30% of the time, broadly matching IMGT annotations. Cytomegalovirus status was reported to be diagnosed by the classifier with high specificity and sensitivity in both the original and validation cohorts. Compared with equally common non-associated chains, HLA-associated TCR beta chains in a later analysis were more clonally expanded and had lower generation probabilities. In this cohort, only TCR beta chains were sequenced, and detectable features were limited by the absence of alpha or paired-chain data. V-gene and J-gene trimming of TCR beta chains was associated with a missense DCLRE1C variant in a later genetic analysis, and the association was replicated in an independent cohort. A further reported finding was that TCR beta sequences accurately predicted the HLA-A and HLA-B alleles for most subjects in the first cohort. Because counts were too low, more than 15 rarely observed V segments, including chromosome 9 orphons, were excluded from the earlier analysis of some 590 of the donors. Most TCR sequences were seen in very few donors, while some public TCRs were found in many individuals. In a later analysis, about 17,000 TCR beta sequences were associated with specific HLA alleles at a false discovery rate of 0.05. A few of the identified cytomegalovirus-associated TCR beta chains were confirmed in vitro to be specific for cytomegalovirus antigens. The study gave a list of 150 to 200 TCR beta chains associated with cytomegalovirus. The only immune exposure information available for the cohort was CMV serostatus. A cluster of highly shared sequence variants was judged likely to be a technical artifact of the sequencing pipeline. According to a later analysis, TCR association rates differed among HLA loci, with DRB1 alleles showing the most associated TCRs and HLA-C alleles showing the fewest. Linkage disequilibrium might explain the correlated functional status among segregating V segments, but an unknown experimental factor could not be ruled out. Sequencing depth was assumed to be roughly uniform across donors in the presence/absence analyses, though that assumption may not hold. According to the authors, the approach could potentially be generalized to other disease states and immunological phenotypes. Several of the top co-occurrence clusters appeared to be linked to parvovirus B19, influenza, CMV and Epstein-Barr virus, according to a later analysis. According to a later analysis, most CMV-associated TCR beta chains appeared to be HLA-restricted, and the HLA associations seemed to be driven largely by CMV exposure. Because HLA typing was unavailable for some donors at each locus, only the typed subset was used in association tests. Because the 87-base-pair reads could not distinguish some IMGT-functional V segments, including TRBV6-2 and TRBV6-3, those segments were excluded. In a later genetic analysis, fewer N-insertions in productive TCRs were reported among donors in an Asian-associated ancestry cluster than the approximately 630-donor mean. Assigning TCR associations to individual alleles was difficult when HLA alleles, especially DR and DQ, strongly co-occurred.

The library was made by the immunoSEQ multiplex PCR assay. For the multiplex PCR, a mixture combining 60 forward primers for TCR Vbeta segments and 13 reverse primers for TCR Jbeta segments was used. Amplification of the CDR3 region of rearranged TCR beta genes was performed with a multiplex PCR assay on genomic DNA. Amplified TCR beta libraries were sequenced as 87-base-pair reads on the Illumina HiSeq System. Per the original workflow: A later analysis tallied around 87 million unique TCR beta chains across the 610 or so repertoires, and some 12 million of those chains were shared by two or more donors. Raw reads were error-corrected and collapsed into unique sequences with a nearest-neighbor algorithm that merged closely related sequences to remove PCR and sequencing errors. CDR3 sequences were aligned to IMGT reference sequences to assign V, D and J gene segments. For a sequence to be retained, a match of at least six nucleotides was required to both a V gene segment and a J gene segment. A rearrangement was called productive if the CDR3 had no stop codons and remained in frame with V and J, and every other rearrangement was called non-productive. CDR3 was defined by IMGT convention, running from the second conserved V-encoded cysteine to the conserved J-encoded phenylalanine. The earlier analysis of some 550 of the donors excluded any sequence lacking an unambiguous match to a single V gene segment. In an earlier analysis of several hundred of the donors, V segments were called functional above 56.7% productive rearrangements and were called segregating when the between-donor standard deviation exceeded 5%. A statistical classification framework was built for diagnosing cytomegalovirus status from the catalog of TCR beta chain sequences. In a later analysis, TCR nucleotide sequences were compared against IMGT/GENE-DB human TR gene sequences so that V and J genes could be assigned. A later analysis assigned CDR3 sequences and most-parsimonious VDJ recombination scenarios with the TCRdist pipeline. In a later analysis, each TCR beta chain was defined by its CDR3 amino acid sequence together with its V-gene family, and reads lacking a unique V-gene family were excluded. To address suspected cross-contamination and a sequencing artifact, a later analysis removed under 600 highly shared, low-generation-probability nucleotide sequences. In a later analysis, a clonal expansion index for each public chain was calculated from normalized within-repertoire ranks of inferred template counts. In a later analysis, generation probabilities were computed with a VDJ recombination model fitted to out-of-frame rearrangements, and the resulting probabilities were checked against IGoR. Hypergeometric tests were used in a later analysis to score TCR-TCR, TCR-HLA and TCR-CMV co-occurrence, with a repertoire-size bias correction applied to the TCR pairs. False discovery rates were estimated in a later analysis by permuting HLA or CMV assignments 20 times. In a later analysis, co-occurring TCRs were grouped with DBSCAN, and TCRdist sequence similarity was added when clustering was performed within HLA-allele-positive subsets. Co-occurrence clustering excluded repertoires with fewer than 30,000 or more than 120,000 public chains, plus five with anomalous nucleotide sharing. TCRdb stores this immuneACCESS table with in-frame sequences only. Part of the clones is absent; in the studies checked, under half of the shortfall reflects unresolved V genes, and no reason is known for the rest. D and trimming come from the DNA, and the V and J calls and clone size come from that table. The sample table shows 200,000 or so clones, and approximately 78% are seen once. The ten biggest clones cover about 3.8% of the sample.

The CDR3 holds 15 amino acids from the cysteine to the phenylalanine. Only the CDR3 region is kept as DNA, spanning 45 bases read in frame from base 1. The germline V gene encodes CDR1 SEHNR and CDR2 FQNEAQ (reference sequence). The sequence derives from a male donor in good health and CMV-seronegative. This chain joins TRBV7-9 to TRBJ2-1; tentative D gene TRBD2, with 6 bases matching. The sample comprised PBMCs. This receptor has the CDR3 CSSSLGAGRNNEQFF. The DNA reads TGTTCCAGCAGCTTAGGGGCAGGGAGGAACAATGAGCAGTTCTTC. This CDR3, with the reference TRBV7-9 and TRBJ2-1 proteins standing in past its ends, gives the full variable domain DTGVSQNPRHKITKRGQNVTFRCDPISEHNRLYWYRQTLGQGPEFLTYFQNEAQLEKSRLLSDRFSAERPKGSFSTLEIQRTEQGDSAMYLCSSSLGAGRNNEQFFGPGTRLTVL.